These 23 T cell receptor beta chains originate from one sample sequenced in a study of cytomegalovirus exposure and HLA in healthy donors. The PCR made use of 60 Vbeta and 13 Jbeta primers. TCRdb keeps only in-frame clones here, not all; method: immunoSEQ multiplex PCR. The sample shows about 210,000 clones, roughly 80% of them seen only once. Sequencing was done on a sample of PBMCs. The receptors here all came from a man aged 25 to 45 in good health and CMV-seronegative.

This chain uses TRBV11-2 with TRBJ2-3; 7 positions match TRBD2. The germline CDR1 and CDR2 sequences are SGHAT and FQNNGV. V shed 1 base and J 4 bases; nucleotides not matched to a gene: 11. The CDR3 runs to 17 residues. Here the CDR3 reads CASSLVRLALNADTQYF. For the CDR3, the DNA is TGTGCCAGCAGCTTAGTTAGACTAGCTTTAAACGCAGATACGCAGTATTTT.

The chain carries TRBV7-9 and TRBJ2-2, with unresolved D. CDR1 SEHNR and CDR2 FQNEAQ come from the germline V gene (reference sequence). The V end lost 4 bases, the J end lost 4 bases, and 13 bases lay between the germline ends. This CDR3 region has 15 residues. The CDR3 sequence: CASSYVEQSTGELFF. CDR3 sequence (DNA): TGTGCCAGCAGCTACGTGGAGCAGTCCACCGGGGAGCTGTTTTTT.

This clone has just one count. The V call is TRBV6-1, the J call TRBJ1-1; D ambiguous. This CDR3 spans 11 amino acids. Germline values: CDR1 MNHNS, CDR2 SASEGT. Trimming removed 3 bases from V and 6 bases from J, with 5 bases in between. This chain's CDR3 is CASSDIPEAFF. DNA for the CDR3: TGTGCCAGCAGTGACATTCCTGAAGCTTTCTTT.

This clone was observed once. This sequence joins TRBV7-2 and TRBJ1-6; possibly TRBD1 for D (5 bases). V was trimmed by 2 bases and J by 6 bases, leaving 14 bases between them. The germline V gene has CDR1 SGHTA and CDR2 FQGNSA. This CDR3 region has 16 residues. CDR3 sequence (DNA): TGTGCCAGCAGCTTACAACTGACAGTTTTTAATTCACCCCTCCACTTT. Encoded protein: CASSLQLTVFNSPLHF.

The chain uses TRBV4-1 and TRBJ2-3; 10 bases are shared with TRBD1. The CDR3 runs to 15 residues. V shed 5 bases, J shed 5 bases, and the junction held 7 bases outside the gene matches. Germline lookup yields CDR1 MGHRA and CDR2 YSYEKL. The CDR3 coding sequence is TGCGCCAGCAGCTCCGGGACAGGGGAGAGAGATACGCAGTATTTT. It encodes CASSSGTGERDTQYF.

The genes are TRBV25-1 and TRBJ1-1, with D perhaps matching TRBD1 (6 bases). This CDR3 contains 16 residues. In germline, CDR1 is MGHDK, CDR2 SYGVNS. Deletions cut 4 bases from V and 0 bases from J, with 15 bases between. CDR3 bases: TGTGCCAGCAGTGTTTCAGGGGTGAGATTGAACACTGAAGCTTTCTTT. This sequence encodes CASSVSGVRLNTEAFF. Full variable domain (outside the CDR3, taken from reference TRBV25-1 and TRBJ1-1): EADIYQTPRYLVIGTGKKITLECSQTMGHDKMYWYQQDPGMELHLIHYSYGVNSTEKGDLSSESTVSRIRTEHFPLTLESARPSHTSQYLCASSVSGVRLNTEAFFGQGTRLTVV.

The rearrangement links TRBV28 to TRBJ1-5; TRBD1 might be the D (5 bases). V lost 4 bases and J 5 bases, leaving 12 bases between the germline ends. This CDR3 region has 14 residues. Per germline, CDR1 MDHEN and CDR2 SYDVKM. This chain's CDR3 is CASSYRQRDQPQHF. The DNA for the CDR3 is TGTGCCAGCAGTTACCGACAGCGGGATCAGCCCCAGCATTTT. Using reference TRBV28 and TRBJ1-5 for the parts outside the CDR3, the full variable domain is DVKVTQSSRYLVKRTGEKVFLECVQDMDHENMFWYRQDPGLGLRLIYFSYDVKMKEKGDIPEGYSVSREKKERFSLILESASTNQTSMYLCASSYRQRDQPQHFGDGTRLSIL.

The J gene is TRBJ1-5, the V gene TRBV4-2, with TRBD1 identical over 9 bases. V dropped 1 base and J dropped 2; count of bases not matched to a gene: 0. The CDR3 covers 15 residues. Germline assignment: CDR1 LGHNA and CDR2 YNFKEQ. The CDR3, as DNA: TGTGCCAGCAGCCAAGGGACAGGGGGCAATCAGCCCCAGCATTTT. Its protein product is CASSQGTGGNQPQHF.

The V gene is TRBV15, the J gene TRBJ2-1; tentatively, D is TRBD2 (5 bases). V dropped 0 bases and J dropped 4 bases, with 10 bases sitting between them. This CDR3 region has 15 residues. Germline V gives CDR1 LNHNV, CDR2 YYDKDF (reference sequence). CDR3 sequence reads: CATSREGSAYNEQFF. In DNA form, the CDR3 reads TGTGCCACCAGCAGAGAAGGTAGCGCATACAATGAGCAGTTCTTC.

J is TRBJ2-3 and V is TRBV6-5; the match to TRBD2 covers 8 bases. This CDR3 region has 16 residues. Germline values: CDR1 MNHEY, CDR2 SVGAGI. V gave up 2 bases and J gave up 2 bases; unmatched junction bases: 6. The CDR3 nucleotides are TGTGCCAGCAGTTACGTGGTAGCGGGGACCACAGATACGCAGTATTTT. Translation: CASSYVVAGTTDTQYF.

This sequence joins TRBV6-5 and TRBJ2-7; D is possibly TRBD2 (5 bases). Trimming left V 4 bases short and J 3 bases short, with 16 bases between. The CDR3 runs to 15 residues. Germline V CDR1 and CDR2: MNHEY, SVGAGI. The CDR3 sequence is CASSLGSYNLYEQYF. DNA of the CDR3: TGTGCCAGCAGTTTGGGGAGCTATAACCTCTACGAGCAGTACTTC.

This clone has just one count. The chain combines TRBV5-1 with TRBJ2-3, with TRBD1 matching 9 bases. J lost 0 bases, V lost 4 bases, and 12 bases had no gene match. Germline-derived CDR1 and CDR2 are SGHRS and YFSETQ. The CDR3 is 18 residues long. CDR3 in amino acids: CASSVSGQGGISTDTQYF. The CDR3, as DNA: TGCGCCAGCAGCGTCTCGGGACAGGGAGGAATTAGCACAGATACGCAGTATTTT. Combining the CDR3 with reference TRBV5-1 and TRBJ2-3 gives the whole variable domain KAGVTQTPRYLIKTRGQQVTLSCSPISGHRSVSWYQQTPGQGLQFLFEYFSETQRNKGNFPGRFSGRQFSNSRSEMNVSTLELGDSALYLCASSVSGQGGISTDTQYFGPGTRLTVL.

This clone came up a few times. The CDR3 spells CASTLAGTGYEQYF. CDR3 DNA sequence: TGTGCCAGCACTCTGGCCGGGACAGGTTACGAGCAGTACTTC. The rearrangement uses TRBV7-9 and TRBJ2-5, with TRBD1 matching over 8 bases. With the DNA end fitting TRBJ2-7 better, the J assignment may be wrong. Germline CDR1 SEHNR, CDR2 FQNEAQ (reference sequence). This CDR3 is built from 14 residues.

The V gene is TRBV5-8, the J gene TRBJ2-2; tentative D call: TRBD2 (7 bases). Trimming stripped 0 bases from V and 4 bases from J, with 13 bases between. The CDR3 runs 16 residues. Germline V lookup: CDR1 SGHTS, CDR2 YDEGEE. The CDR3 bases are TGTGCCAGCAGCTTGGCCATGGGGGGGGCCACCGGGGAGCTGTTTTTT. Protein: CASSLAMGGATGELFF.

The CDR3 is CASSIDPSTGELFF. The CDR3 bases are TGTGCCAGTAGTATAGACCCCAGCACCGGGGAGCTGTTTTTT. The chain has TRBV19 and TRBJ2-2; D not certain. CDR3 length: 14 residues. With 0 bases removed from V and 4 bases from J, the gap between germline ends came to 6 bases. Germline lookup yields CDR1 LNHDA and CDR2 SQIVND (reference sequence).

This clone was seen a handful of times. This rearrangement joins TRBV6-1 to TRBJ1-5; D possibly corresponds to TRBD1 (5 bases). V was cut by 6 bases and J by 2 bases, with 14 bases left in between. The CDR3 spans 15 residues. The germline V gene encodes CDR1 MNHNS and CDR2 SASEGT. The CDR3, as DNA: TGTGCCAGCAGGGAAACAGGATCAGGCAATCAGCCCCAGCATTTT. It translates to CASRETGSGNQPQHF.

The chain carries TRBV6-6 and TRBJ2-1, with 7 nucleotides matching TRBD1. Looked up from germline, CDR1 is MNHNY and CDR2 is SVGAGI (reference sequence). The CDR3 is 13 residues long. Trimming at V came to 5 bases and at J to 5 bases, leaving 3 bases not matched to a gene. CDR3 sequence (DNA): TGTGCCAGCAGTCTGACAGGGAACAATGAGCAGTTCTTC. This codes for CASSLTGNNEQFF.

This chain links TRBV6-5 with TRBJ2-7; 8 positions match TRBD1. This CDR3 is built from 15 residues. The germline V gene encodes CDR1 MNHEY and CDR2 SVGAGI. The V and J ends lost 3 bases and 3 bases, in that order; junction bases with no gene match: 7. CDR3 in DNA: TGTGCCAGCAGTTATGGACAGGGTGATAACTACGAGCAGTACTTC. This encodes CASSYGQGDNYEQYF.

The chain has TRBV7-9 and TRBJ1-3, with D uncertain. This CDR3 region has 17 residues. Looked up from germline, CDR1 is SEHNR and CDR2 is FQNEAQ (reference sequence). Trimming took off 5 bases at V and 0 bases at J, with 17 bases between the two ends. The CDR3 nucleotides are TGTGCCAGCAGCCGAGGGATGGACGGATACTCTGGAAACACCATATATTTT. This translates into CASSRGMDGYSGNTIYF.

This chain uses TRBV25-1 with TRBJ1-4; D is unresolved. The CDR3 loop spans 11 amino acids. Trimming cost V 0 bases and J 15 bases, with 8 bases left between them. Germline CDR1 reads MGHDK; CDR2 reads SYGVNS. The CDR3 sequence: CASSEYYRVFF. In DNA, the CDR3 is TGTGCCAGCAGTGAATATTACAGAGTGTTTTTT.

The gene calls are TRBV6-6 and TRBJ1-2; D might be TRBD1 (5 bases). The germline gives CDR1 MNHNY, CDR2 SVGAGI (reference sequence). V dropped 8 bases and J dropped 14 bases, with 15 bases sitting between them. CDR3 length: 10 amino acids. CDR3 region: CASSQDTFTF. DNA for the CDR3: TGTGCCAGCTCTCAGGACACATTTACCTTC.

This rearrangement joins TRBV2 to TRBJ2-7; 8 positions agree with TRBD1. Germline CDR1 and CDR2: SNHLY and FYNNEI. The CDR3 sequence is 15 residues long. The trim removed 7 bases at V and 2 bases at J, leaving 10 bases unmatched. The CDR3: CASKTGASVPYEQYF. The DNA of the CDR3 is TGTGCCAGCAAGACAGGGGCCTCGGTCCCCTACGAGCAGTACTTC.

The V gene is TRBV29-1, the J gene TRBJ1-1, with no clear D. CDR1 and CDR2 (germline): SQVTM, ANQGSEA. The CDR3 is made up of 13 amino acids. CDR3 sequence (DNA): TGCAGTGCTATCGGGTTCATGAACACTGAAGCTTTCTTT. Translated: CSAIGFMNTEAFF. Filled out from reference TRBV29-1 and TRBJ1-1, the complete variable domain reads SAVISQKPSRDICQRGTSLTIQCQVDSQVTMMFWYRQQPGQSLTLIATANQGSEATYESGFVIDKFPISRPNLTFSTLTVSNMSPEDSSIYLCSAIGFMNTEAFFGQGTRLTVV.